Following are 22 T cell receptor beta chains from one sample sequenced in a study of CD8 T cells in Susac syndrome. RNA in amounts of about 0.5 to 1 ug was reverse transcribed with random hexamers. TCRdb independently ran MiXCR on the immunoSEQ multiplex PCR reads; one entry per CDR3 protein. The sample has some 110,000 distinct CDR3 sequences, over 90% seen once. Sequenced: CD4+ T cells from PBMCs. The receptors come from a human donor with Susac syndrome.

The chain carries TRBV14 and TRBJ2-1, with a tentative D call TRBD2 (6 bases). This CDR3 has 13 amino acids. The germline V and J ends were trimmed by 4 bases and 15 bases, with 19 bases remaining between them. Germline V lookup: CDR1 SGHDN, CDR2 FVKESK. The CDR3: CASSPQAGMATFF. The DNA of the CDR3 is TGTGCCAGCAGCCCCCAGGCGGGAATGGCAACGTTCTTC.

As DNA, the CDR3 is TGTGCCAGCAGCCCCCAAACAGGGGGCAATCAGCCCCAGCATTTT. Protein product: CASSPQTGGNQPQHF. The V and J genes are TRBV7-8 and TRBJ1-5; 7 bases line up with TRBD1. The length of the CDR3 is 15 residues. CDR1 and CDR2 (germline): SGHVS, FQNEAQ. V gave up 5 bases and J gave up 2 bases; unmatched junction bases: 6.

The chain recombines TRBV29-1 with TRBJ2-1; D gene ambiguous. The germline V gene has CDR1 SQVTM and CDR2 ANQGSEA. CDR3 length: 11 amino acids. The germline V and J ends were trimmed by 4 bases and 9 bases, with 10 bases remaining between them. The DNA for the CDR3 is TGCAGCGTTGTAAGCCGGCGTGAGCAGTTCTTC. Protein sequence: CSVVSRREQFF.

J is TRBJ1-5 and V is TRBV6-5, with 7 nucleotides matching TRBD1. Germline lookup yields CDR1 MNHEY and CDR2 SVGAGI. The CDR3 consists of 17 residues. J lost 0 bases, V lost 4 bases, and 9 bases had no gene match. The CDR3 is CASSSQGGWGSNQPQHF. The DNA of the CDR3 is TGTGCCAGCAGTTCCCAAGGGGGCTGGGGTAGCAATCAGCCCCAGCATTTT.

V and J are TRBV30 and TRBJ2-3; either TRBD1 or TRBD2 may fit D (5 bases each). Germline lookup yields CDR1 GTSNPN and CDR2 SVGIG (reference sequence). The CDR3 sequence is 15 residues long. V was pared by 5 bases and J by 7 bases, with 22 bases between. The CDR3 bases are TGTGCCTGGGACCTAGGGACCCCGGGGCTCAATACGCAGTATTTT. Translated, it gives CAWDLGTPGLNTQYF.

V and J are TRBV7-2 and TRBJ2-4, with TRBD1 matching 7 bases. Germline loops: CDR1 SGHTA, CDR2 FQGNSA. This CDR3 spans 15 amino acids. Losses at the gene ends were 5 bases for V and 3 bases for J; bases not matched to a gene: 7. The CDR3 sequence is CASSLPRQGKNIQYF. The CDR3 nucleotides are TGTGCCAGCAGCCTCCCGAGACAGGGCAAAAACATTCAGTACTTC.

This clonotype showed up just once. The V and J genes are TRBV3-1 and TRBJ1-2, with D maybe TRBD1 (5 bases). The length of the CDR3 is 13 residues. Germline V gives CDR1 LGHDT, CDR2 YNNKEL (reference sequence). Trimming left V 5 bases short and J 6 bases short, with 13 bases between. CDR3 loop: CASSTPDSHGYTF. As DNA, the CDR3 is TGTGCCAGCAGCACTCCTGACAGTCATGGCTACACCTTC.

This clonotype was counted once. The V call is TRBV9, the J call TRBJ2-2; D unclear. This CDR3 region has 12 residues. Germline assignment: CDR1 SGDLS and CDR2 YYNGEE. V lost 2 bases, J lost 6 bases, and 5 bases lay in between. For the CDR3, the DNA is TGTGCCAGCAGCGTTCGAGCCGGGGAGCTGTTTTTT. Protein: CASSVRAGELFF.

V and J are TRBV7-2 and TRBJ1-5; no firm D call. CDR1 SGHTA and CDR2 FQGNSA come from the germline V gene. Trimming pared 3 bases from V and 1 base from J, leaving 4 bases between. This CDR3 spans 13 amino acids. The CDR3 region has the DNA TGTGCCAGCAGCTTCCGGAGCAATCAGCCCCAGCATTTT. Encoded protein: CASSFRSNQPQHF.

The chain combines TRBV18 with TRBJ1-1, with a tentative D call TRBD1 (5 bases). V was clipped by 3 bases and J by 5 bases, with 10 bases between them. The CDR3 is made up of 13 amino acids. Germline V CDR1 and CDR2: KGHSH, LQKENI. The CDR3 region has the DNA TGTGCCAGCTCACCGGGGCTGGATACTGAAGCTTTCTTT. Amino acids: CASSPGLDTEAFF.

This chain uses TRBV20-1 with TRBJ1-2; D not certain. The V gene's germline CDR1 is DFQATT and CDR2 SNEGSKA (reference sequence). This CDR3 comprises 13 residues. Deletions cut 5 bases from V and 8 bases from J, with 18 bases between. CDR3 protein: CSAPGQVEWGYTF. The CDR3 DNA follows: TGCAGTGCTCCCGGGCAGGTCGAGTGGGGCTACACCTTC.

In its sample, this clonotype was seen once. The rearrangement uses TRBV6-5 and TRBJ2-7; TRBD1 matches at 7 bases. In germline, CDR1 is MNHEY, CDR2 SVGAGI. Trimming at V came to 2 bases and at J to 4 bases, leaving 5 bases not matched to a gene. The CDR3 is 14 residues long. The CDR3 DNA reads TGTGCCAGCAGTTACCGGGCAGGGGGATACGAGCAGTACTTC. Its protein is CASSYRAGGYEQYF.

The chain links TRBV12-3 or TRBV12-4 to TRBJ2-1; a weak D match, TRBD2 (5 bases). The CDR3 covers 12 residues. The V end lost 5 bases, the J end lost 8 bases, and 10 bases lay between the germline ends. CDR3 sequence (DNA): TGTGCCAGCAGTCCACTAGGCCATGAGCAGTTCTTC. It yields the protein CASSPLGHEQFF.

The chain employs TRBV7-2 and TRBJ2-7, with D tentatively TRBD1 (6 bases). This CDR3 spans 15 amino acids. Per the germline V gene, CDR1 is SGHTA and CDR2 is FQGNSA. V lost 1 base, J lost 1 base, and 11 bases lay in between. CDR3 in DNA: TGTGCCAGCAGCTTAGTCGGGACACCATCCTACGAGCAGTACTTC. As protein: CASSLVGTPSYEQYF. The full variable domain, in which reference TRBV7-2 and TRBJ2-7 provide the parts outside the CDR3, is GAGVSQSPSNKVTEKGKDVELRCDPISGHTALYWYRQSLGQGLEFLIYFQGNSAPDKSGLPSDRFSAERTGGSVSTLTIQRTQQEDSAVYLCASSLVGTPSYEQYFGPGTRLTVT.

Details on this clonotype: The junction differs from germline at one of its ends, possibly a read error. The chain carries TRBV29-1 and TRBJ1-1; D unresolved. Germline V CDR1 and CDR2: SQVTM, ANQGSEA. The CDR3 has 11 residues. CDR3 sequence (DNA): TGCAGCGTTAAAGAGACATCTGAAGCTTTCTTT. This sequence encodes CSVKETSEAFF.

The CDR3 bases are TGCGCCAGCGCCCTACAGGGAAACACTGAAGCTTTCTTT. Translated: CASALQGNTEAFF. The chain combines TRBV4-3 with TRBJ1-1, with D possibly being TRBD1 (6 bases). CDR3 length: 13 amino acids. The V gene's germline CDR1 is LGHNA and CDR2 YSLEER. Trimming removed 8 bases from V and 2 bases from J, with 12 bases in between.

The V gene is TRBV4-2, the J gene TRBJ1-4, with TRBD1 identical over 8 bases. The germline CDR1 and CDR2 sequences are LGHNA and YNFKEQ. The CDR3 is 18 amino acids. J was trimmed by 5 bases and V by 1 base; bases with no gene match: 12. The CDR3 DNA reads TGTGCCAGCAGCCAAGGAATCCCTACCAGGGGGCGAAATGAAAAACTGTTTTTT. This sequence encodes CASSQGIPTRGRNEKLFF.

The J gene is TRBJ2-7, the V gene TRBV5-1, with 8 bases fitting TRBD1. Trimming at V came to 2 bases and at J to 3 bases, leaving 7 bases not matched to a gene. The CDR3 covers 15 residues. The germline V gene encodes CDR1 SGHRS and CDR2 YFSETQ. The CDR3 DNA sequence: TGCGCCAGCAGCTTCCAGGGGGCCCTAGGCTACGAGCAGTACTTC. Amino acid sequence: CASSFQGALGYEQYF.

The rearrangement joins TRBV12-3 or TRBV12-4 to TRBJ1-3; a weak D match, TRBD1 (6 bases). CDR3 length: 14 amino acids. V gave up 6 bases and J gave up 0 bases, with 9 bases separating them. Here the CDR3 reads CASRDRPSGNTIYF. The DNA for the CDR3 is TGTGCCAGCAGAGACAGGCCCTCTGGAAACACCATATATTTT.

The genes are TRBV2 and TRBJ1-2; D unresolved. The V and J ends lost 8 bases and 7 bases respectively, with 20 bases between them. Germline values: CDR1 SNHLY, CDR2 FYNNEI. This CDR3 region has 14 residues. The CDR3 region is CASRTGEVVGGYTF. In DNA form, the CDR3 reads TGTGCCAGCCGTACTGGGGAGGTAGTGGGTGGCTACACCTTC.

V and J are TRBV5-6 and TRBJ2-7, with TRBD1 matching 10 bases. Germline-derived CDR1 and CDR2 are SGHDT and YYEEEE. V lost 4 bases, J lost 5 bases, and 3 bases stayed unmatched. CDR3 length: 13 residues. CDR3 bases: TGTGCCAGCAGCCGACAGGGGGCCAACGAGCAGTACTTC. Protein product: CASSRQGANEQYF.

The chain is built from TRBV5-4 and TRBJ2-5; the match to TRBD2 covers 7 bases. This CDR3 has 16 amino acids. The germline V gene encodes CDR1 SGHNT and CDR2 YYREEE (reference sequence). J gave up 4 bases and V 0 bases, and 9 bases lay outside the gene matches. The CDR3: CASSLDTGGPSETQYF. Here the CDR3 DNA reads TGTGCCAGCAGCTTGGACACGGGGGGACCCTCAGAGACCCAGTACTTC.